This entry lists 9 T cell receptor beta chains sequenced from one sample in a study of shared clonotypes between healthy human individuals. Sequenced by immunoSEQ multiplex PCR; TCRdb stores in-frame clones only, minus some. The table includes about 560,000 clones, roughly four fifths detected once. Sequencing input: PBMCs. The receptors were gathered from a woman aged 40 to 55 in good health. Some clones in this sample may be carry-over from other donors' samples.

This chain joins TRBV18 and TRBJ2-7; D not resolved. The germline CDR1 and CDR2 sequences are KGHSH and LQKENI. The CDR3 consists of 17 residues. Trimming removed 3 bases at V and 1 base at J, with 19 bases between. The CDR3 is CASSPRMAQTLSYEQYF. In nucleotides, the CDR3 is TGTGCCAGCTCACCCCGTATGGCTCAAACGCTTTCCTACGAGCAGTACTTC.

This clone was found once. The V gene is TRBV7-9, the J gene TRBJ2-6; no clear D. Between the trimmed V and J ends, which lost 3 bases and 3 bases, there was a span of 3 bases. Germline V gene lookup returns CDR1 SEHNR and CDR2 FQNEAQ (reference sequence). The CDR3 has 13 residues. The CDR3 nucleotides read TGTGCCAGCAGCTTGGGTGGGGCCAACGTCCTGACTTTC. Its protein is CASSLGGANVLTF.

This clone was seen at least ten times. The rearrangement links TRBV11-2 to TRBJ2-1, with 9 bases aligning to TRBD2. V lost 5 bases to trimming and J lost 0 bases; unmatched junction nucleotides: 5. CDR3 size: 16 residues. Germline V gives CDR1 SGHAT, CDR2 FQNNGV. CDR3 nucleotides: TGTGCCAGCAGCACTAGCGGGTCCAGCTCCTACAATGAGCAGTTCTTC. Translation: CASSTSGSSSYNEQFF.

V is TRBV7-9 and J is TRBJ1-2, with D unclear. Germline assignment: CDR1 SEHNR and CDR2 FQNEAQ (reference sequence). This CDR3 spans 12 amino acids. Trimming took off 5 bases at V and 2 bases at J, with 6 bases between the two ends. CDR3 loop: CASSQRNYGYTF. The CDR3 DNA is TGTGCCAGCAGCCAGAGGAACTATGGCTACACCTTC.

The rearrangement links TRBV27 to TRBJ1-4; D is uncertain. Deletions cut 5 bases from V and 0 bases from J, with 10 bases between. CDR3 length: 15 amino acids. Germline V CDR1 and CDR2: MNHEY, SMNVEV (reference sequence). The CDR3 is CASSPQVATNEKLFF. The CDR3 DNA sequence: TGTGCCAGCAGTCCCCAAGTTGCAACTAATGAAAAACTGTTTTTT.

In DNA form, the CDR3 reads TGTGCCAGCAGTGAAAGGGGTTTGCAGCCGCATAATGAGCAGTTCTTC. Amino acid sequence: CASSERGLQPHNEQFF. This chain uses TRBV25-1 with TRBJ2-1; D possibly corresponds to TRBD1 (5 bases). The CDR3 contains 16 residues. Germline assignment: CDR1 MGHDK and CDR2 SYGVNS. Trimming stripped 2 bases from V and 7 bases from J, with 18 bases between. The whole variable domain, filled in from reference TRBV25-1 and TRBJ2-1, reads EADIYQTPRYLVIGTGKKITLECSQTMGHDKMYWYQQDPGMELHLIHYSYGVNSTEKGDLSSESTVSRIRTEHFPLTLESARPSHTSQYLCASSERGLQPHNEQFFGPGTRLTVL.

This chain joins TRBV29-1 and TRBJ2-1; 14 bases are a match to TRBD2. The CDR3 is made up of 15 amino acids. Germline values: CDR1 SQVTM, CDR2 ANQGSEA. V gave up 6 bases and J gave up 8 bases; unmatched junction bases: 9. This CDR3 is CSVVGTSGSFHEQFF. CDR3 coding DNA: TGCAGCGTCGTGGGGACTAGCGGGAGCTTTCATGAGCAGTTCTTC.

The J gene is TRBJ2-1, the V gene TRBV7-2; 11 nucleotides agree with TRBD2. This CDR3 is built from 15 residues. Germline loops: CDR1 SGHTA, CDR2 FQGNSA. The V and J ends lost 1 base and 9 bases, in that order; junction bases with no gene match: 5. Written as DNA, the CDR3 is TGTGCCAGCAGCTTAGTAGCGGGAGGGGGAGGTGAGCAGTTCTTC. It yields the protein CASSLVAGGGGEQFF.

This clone turned up a few times. This rearrangement joins TRBV28 to TRBJ1-3; D remains unclear. Trimming took 3 bases from V and 0 from J, leaving 15 bases between them. The CDR3 totals 17 residues. CDR1 and CDR2 from the germline V gene are MDHEN and SYDVKM. As DNA, the CDR3 is TGTGCCAGCAGTTTTCTGAGTCAGGCCTACTCTGGAAACACCATATATTTT. This gives the protein CASSFLSQAYSGNTIYF.